The rows below give T cell receptor beta chains drawn from one sample of a study of graft-versus-host responses after intestinal transplantation. Assay used: immunoSEQ multiplex PCR; TCRdb lists only in-frame clones, some missing. This table holds 25,000 to 30,000 clones, over 90% found once. Sample: PBMCs, taken 18 days after transplant. The origin of the receptors is a human patient who received an intestinal transplant, so some T cells may come from the graft donor. Each CDR3 is given with its conserved first and last residue. Each record gives: D gene, V gene, clone size, J gene, CDR3 DNA, CDR3 protein. A D gene is named only where the DNA matches it firmly. Size tells how often a clone was seen (once, few, many) or the class of an expanded clone, and some rows leave it out.

TRBD2,TRBV29-1,NA,TRBJ2-1,TGCAGCGTTATTCCTAGCGGGGGGATAAGTTACAATGAGCAGTTCTTC,CSVIPSGGISYNEQFF
NA,TRBV4-1,NA,TRBJ1-6,TGCGCCAGCAGCCGGCCAGACTGGGCTAATTCACCCCTCCACTTT,CASSRPDWANSPLHF
NA,TRBV4-1,NA,TRBJ1-4,TGCGCCAGCAGCCAAGTCCGGGGGGATGGTGAAAAACTGTTTTTT,CASSQVRGDGEKLFF
NA,TRBV9,few,TRBJ1-2,TGTGCCAGCAGCGCCGGGAAAGGGGCGCACGGCTACACCTTC,CASSAGKGAHGYTF
NA,TRBV30,NA,TRBJ2-2,TGTGCCTGGGGGGGGAACACCGGGGAGCTGTTTTTT,CAWGGNTGELFF
TRBD1,TRBV19,once,TRBJ2-1,TGTGCCAGTAGTTCGAGACAGGGGGAAAATGAGCAGTTCTTC,CASSSRQGENEQFF
NA,TRBV9,NA,TRBJ1-6,TGTGCCAGCAGCGTAGGAGGGATGCTGTCCTATAATTCACCCCTCCACTTT,CASSVGGMLSYNSPLHF
NA,TRBV7-2,NA,TRBJ1-6,TGTGCCAGCAGCCAGCAGGTGGGTGCACCCCTCCACTTT,CASSQQVGAPLHF
NA,TRBV19,NA,TRBJ1-6,TGTGCCAGTACCGCAAACGGACGGAGAGTTGCAGGTTCACCCCTCCACTTT,CASTANGRRVAGSPLHF
NA,TRBV19,few,TRBJ1-6,TGTGCCAGTGCCATCCGCGGTCCAGGGCCCCTCCACTTT,CASAIRGPGPLHF
TRBD1,TRBV7-8,once,TRBJ1-2,TGTGCCAGCACACAGGGGATTACTTCCTATGGCTACACCTTC,CASTQGITSYGYTF
TRBD1,TRBV15,NA,TRBJ2-1,TGTGCCACCAGCCAACCGGGGGGACAGGGTTACAATGAGCAGTTCTTC,CATSQPGGQGYNEQFF
NA,TRBV4-1,NA,TRBJ1-1,TGCGCCAGCAGCCAAGATTCCACAGGATGGGGCACTGAAGCTTTCTTT,CASSQDSTGWGTEAFF
NA,TRBV4-1,NA,TRBJ2-7,TGCGCCAGCAGCCAAGGTGTAGGGTCCTACGAGCAGTACTTC,CASSQGVGSYEQYF
NA,TRBV9,NA,TRBJ1-1,TGTGCCAGCAGCGTAGGGGCTGGGGCTGTCATGAACACTGAAGCTTTCTTT,CASSVGAGAVMNTEAFF
TRBD2,TRBV27,NA,TRBJ2-5,TGTGCCAGCAGGATTACGGGGGGGATAAAAGAGACCCAGTACTTC,CASRITGGIKETQYF
NA,TRBV9,NA,TRBJ1-1,TGTGCCAGCAGCGTAGGGATGAACACTGAAGCTTTCTTT,CASSVGMNTEAFF